Listed below are T cell receptor beta chains from one sample, sequenced in a study of CD8 T cells in Susac syndrome. TCRdb fed the immunoSEQ multiplex PCR reads into MiXCR, producing one record per CDR3 protein. The sample yields roughly 150,000 distinct CDR3 sequences, roughly 94% seen once. The sample taken for sequencing was CD4+ T cells from PBMCs. The receptors stem from a human donor with multiple sclerosis. The CDR3 runs from the conserved cysteine through the conserved F or W. The D gene is left open where the match is weak. For some rows the clone size is stated as once, few or many, or as a class when expanded; others skip it.

V gene: TRBV5-4
J gene: TRBJ2-2
clone size: NA
D gene: NA
CDR3 protein: CASSFGGGGAVVPGELFF
CDR3 DNA: TGTGCCAGCAGCTTTGGTGGCGGGGGCGCGGTAGTCCCCGGGGAGCTGTTTTTT

V gene: TRBV3-1
J gene: TRBJ1-5
clone size: NA
D gene: NA
CDR3 protein: CASSPQPGSTQPQHF
CDR3 DNA: TGTGCCAGCAGCCCCCAACCGGGTTCTACTCAGCCCCAGCATTTT

V gene: TRBV30
J gene: TRBJ1-1
clone size: NA
D gene: NA
CDR3 protein: CAWMVNTEAFF
CDR3 DNA: TGTGCCTGGATGGTGAACACTGAAGCTTTCTTT

V gene: TRBV11-2
J gene: TRBJ2-7
clone size: NA
D gene: NA
CDR3 protein: CASSLGLDYEQYF
CDR3 DNA: TGTGCCAGCAGCTTAGGGCTCGACTACGAGCAGTACTTC

V gene: TRBV25-1
J gene: TRBJ1-1
clone size: NA
D gene: TRBD1
CDR3 protein: CASKYRGLRGETEAFF
CDR3 DNA: TGTGCCAGCAAGTACAGGGGGCTTCGAGGAGAAACTGAAGCTTTCTTT

V gene: TRBV20-1
J gene: TRBJ1-5
clone size: NA
D gene: NA
CDR3 protein: CSAQADSNQPQHF
CDR3 DNA: TGCAGTGCCCAAGCAGATAGCAATCAGCCCCAGCATTTT

V gene: TRBV3-1
J gene: TRBJ2-7
clone size: NA
D gene: NA
CDR3 protein: CASSALIGSSYEQYF
CDR3 DNA: TGTGCCAGCAGCGCTTTAATAGGGAGCTCCTACGAGCAGTACTTC

V gene: TRBV10-3
J gene: TRBJ1-1
clone size: NA
D gene: NA
CDR3 protein: CAIRNQRGLGTEAFF
CDR3 DNA: TGTGCCATCAGAAATCAAAGGGGTTTAGGCACTGAAGCTTTCTTT

V gene: TRBV11-2
J gene: TRBJ1-1
clone size: NA
D gene: NA
CDR3 protein: CASSSFRGKNTEAFF
CDR3 DNA: TGTGCCAGCAGCTCGTTCCGGGGAAAGAACACTGAAGCTTTCTTT

V gene: TRBV16
J gene: TRBJ2-3
clone size: NA
D gene: TRBD2
CDR3 protein: CASSQLAGATDTQYF
CDR3 DNA: TGTGCCAGCAGCCAACTAGCGGGAGCCACAGATACGCAGTATTTT

V gene: TRBV12-3/TRBV12-4
J gene: TRBJ1-5
clone size: NA
D gene: NA
CDR3 protein: CASREGSGSNQPQHF
CDR3 DNA: TGTGCCAGCAGGGAGGGGTCCGGTAGCAATCAGCCCCAGCATTTT

V gene: TRBV12-3/TRBV12-4
J gene: TRBJ1-1
clone size: NA
D gene: NA
CDR3 protein: CASSRQGNTEAFF
CDR3 DNA: TGTGCCAGCAGTCGTCAGGGGAACACTGAAGCTTTCTTT

V gene: TRBV5-1
J gene: TRBJ1-1
clone size: NA
D gene: NA
CDR3 protein: CASSLAGEQGEAFF
CDR3 DNA: TGCGCCAGCAGCTTGGCCGGTGAGCAGGGTGAAGCTTTCTTT

V gene: TRBV5-1
J gene: TRBJ2-7
clone size: once
D gene: TRBD1
CDR3 protein: CASSMTGFHEQYF
CDR3 DNA: TGCGCCAGCAGCATGACAGGGTTTCACGAGCAGTACTTC

V gene: TRBV5-6
J gene: TRBJ2-2
clone size: NA
D gene: NA
CDR3 protein: CASSFGRYTGELFF
CDR3 DNA: TGTGCCAGCAGCTTTGGTCGTTACACCGGGGAGCTGTTTTTT

V gene: TRBV20-1
J gene: TRBJ2-1
clone size: NA
D gene: TRBD2
CDR3 protein: CSAPKRGSSYNEQFF
CDR3 DNA: TGCAGTGCCCCGAAGCGGGGAAGCTCCTACAATGAGCAGTTCTTC

V gene: TRBV6-2/TRBV6-3
J gene: TRBJ1-2
clone size: NA
D gene: NA
CDR3 protein: CASGARWDNGYTF
CDR3 DNA: TGTGCCAGCGGAGCAAGATGGGACAATGGCTACACCTTC

V gene: TRBV5-4
J gene: TRBJ2-1
clone size: NA
D gene: TRBD1
CDR3 protein: CASSLVGTGYNEQFF
CDR3 DNA: TGTGCCAGCAGCTTGGTGGGGACAGGGTACAATGAGCAGTTCTTC

V gene: TRBV19
J gene: TRBJ1-5
clone size: NA
D gene: NA
CDR3 protein: CASRLKVNQPQHF
CDR3 DNA: TGTGCCAGTAGGCTCAAGGTAAATCAGCCCCAGCATTTT

V gene: TRBV29-1
J gene: TRBJ2-7
clone size: NA
D gene: NA
CDR3 protein: CSVVVRSPYEQYF
CDR3 DNA: TGCAGCGTTGTAGTACGGTCCCCCTACGAGCAGTACTTC

V gene: TRBV19
J gene: TRBJ2-5
clone size: NA
D gene: NA
CDR3 protein: CASSMWAGKETQYF
CDR3 DNA: TGTGCCAGTAGTATGTGGGCAGGGAAAGAGACCCAGTACTTC

V gene: TRBV4-1
J gene: TRBJ2-6
clone size: NA
D gene: NA
CDR3 protein: CASSQGPQFRSGANVLTF
CDR3 DNA: TGCGCCAGCAGCCAAGGGCCACAGTTCCGCTCTGGGGCCAACGTCCTGACTTTC